The 15 T cell receptor beta chains below were found in one sample sequenced in a study of T cell responses to AZD1222 COVID-19 vaccine. Repertoires were generated with immunoSEQ multiplex PCR, while TCRdb's copy carries only in-frame clones and drops some. This table holds 180,000 or so clones, approximately 94% found once. Sequenced material: peripheral blood, taken on day 0 of AZD1222 vaccination. All receptors come from an adult in good health.

The genes are TRBV3-1 (or the pseudogene TRBV3-2) and TRBJ1-6, with D unresolved. V dropped 6 bases and J dropped 8 bases, with 17 bases sitting between them. The CDR3 spans 15 residues. Per germline, CDR1 LGHDT and CDR2 YNNKEL (reference sequence). CDR3 coding DNA: TGTGCCAGCAGTCTTGTCGGACCCGGCGATTCACCCCTCCACTTT. Translation: CASSLVGPGDSPLHF.

This chain links TRBV6-5 with TRBJ1-1, with unresolved D. Germline loops: CDR1 MNHEY, CDR2 SVGAGI. The CDR3 length is 13 residues. V was cut by 2 bases and J by 7 bases, with 11 bases left in between. The CDR3 nucleotides are TGTGCCAGCAGTTACGACGGGTTCGGTGAAGCTTTCTTT. Protein sequence: CASSYDGFGEAFF.

This sequence joins TRBV4-1 and TRBJ1-3; D is uncertain. The germline V and J ends were trimmed by 4 bases and 4 bases, with 8 bases remaining between them. The CDR3 loop spans 13 amino acids. The germline V gene has CDR1 MGHRA and CDR2 YSYEKL. The CDR3 DNA reads TGCGCCAGCAGCCCGGAACTAGGAAACACCATATATTTT. This encodes CASSPELGNTIYF.

The J gene is TRBJ1-6, the V gene TRBV11-2, with 7 nucleotides matching TRBD1. CDR3 length equals 17 residues. After removal of 5 bases from V and 10 bases from J, the junction contained 17 bases not matched to a gene. Germline V CDR1 and CDR2: SGHAT, FQNNGV. CDR3 bases: TGTGCCAGCAGCACTAGAGGGGGCCGGGGGGCTCACTCACCCCTCCACTTT. This gives the protein CASSTRGGRGAHSPLHF.

This chain uses TRBV30 with TRBJ1-1, with D possibly matching TRBD1 (5 bases). Per the germline V gene, CDR1 is GTSNPN and CDR2 is SVGIG (reference sequence). V was trimmed by 8 bases and J by 3 bases, leaving 22 bases between them. The CDR3 contains 15 residues. This CDR3 reads CAGSRASLGDTEAFF. The CDR3 nucleotides read TGTGCCGGATCCCGGGCCTCACTAGGGGACACTGAAGCTTTCTTT. Drawing the rest from reference TRBV30 and TRBJ1-1, the complete variable domain is SQTIHQWPATLVQPVGSPLSLECTVEGTSNPNLYWYRQAAGRGLQLLFYSVGIGQISSEVPQNLSASRPQDRQFILSSKKLLLSDSGFYLCAGSRASLGDTEAFFGQGTRLTVV.

This clone showed up just a few times. The chain links TRBV3-1 (or the pseudogene TRBV3-2) to TRBJ2-7; D is unresolved. Germline V lookup: CDR1 LGHDT, CDR2 YNNKEL (reference sequence). CDR3 size: 11 residues. V dropped 1 base and J dropped 6 bases, with 4 bases sitting between them. DNA of the CDR3: TGTGCCAGCAGCCAAGCCTCCGAGCAGTACTTC. It codes for CASSQASEQYF.

The chain has TRBV7-3 and TRBJ2-1; TRBD2 aligns across 11 bases. The CDR3 sequence is 15 residues long. Trimming at V came to 5 bases and at J to 9 bases, leaving 9 bases not matched to a gene. Germline CDR1 SGHTA, CDR2 FQGTGA. CDR3 amino acids: CASSQLAGVGSEQFF. CDR3 sequence (DNA): TGTGCCAGCAGCCAACTAGCGGGAGTAGGGAGTGAGCAGTTCTTC.

This chain links TRBV7-9 with TRBJ1-2; 7 bases match TRBD1. Germline V gene data show CDR1 as SEHNR and CDR2 as FQNEAQ (reference sequence). This CDR3 spans 13 amino acids. V shed 3 bases, J shed 4 bases, and the junction held 2 bases outside the gene matches. The CDR3 DNA is TGTGCCAGCAGCTTGGGGACAGCCTATGGCTACACCTTC. As protein: CASSLGTAYGYTF.

The rearrangement joins TRBV5-5 to TRBJ2-7; D could derive from TRBD1 or TRBD2 (5 bases each). CDR3 length: 14 amino acids. The V gene lost 6 bases and the J gene lost 3 bases, with 16 bases spanning the gap. Germline V CDR1 and CDR2: SGHKS, YYEKEE (reference sequence). The CDR3 sequence: CASKPPGRLYEQYF. DNA of the CDR3: TGTGCCAGCAAGCCTCCGGGACGTCTCTACGAGCAGTACTTC.

The rearrangement uses TRBV28 and TRBJ1-2; D gene uncertain. Trimming stripped 9 bases from V and 4 bases from J, with 18 bases between. Germline V CDR1 and CDR2: MDHEN, SYDVKM. This CDR3 has 14 residues. The CDR3 sequence: CASTPAALRYGYTF. CDR3 in DNA: TGTGCCAGTACCCCAGCGGCCCTGCGCTATGGCTACACCTTC.

In nucleotides, the CDR3 is TGTGCCAGCAGTCGAGGACTAGCGGTGTATCCAGATACGCAGTATTTT. It encodes CASSRGLAVYPDTQYF. The genes are TRBV27 and TRBJ2-3; 10 nucleotides line up with TRBD2. This CDR3 has 16 amino acids. The V segment lost 5 bases and the J segment 4 bases; nucleotides outside the gene matches: 9. The germline V gene encodes CDR1 MNHEY and CDR2 SMNVEV (reference sequence).

With regard to this clone: At the DNA level, this CDR3 is encoded by other sequences in the same sample as well. The chain is built from TRBV29-1 and TRBJ1-2, with 10 nucleotides matching TRBD1. V trimming: 7 bases; J trimming: 8 bases; junction bases outside the gene matches: 13. The V gene's germline CDR1 is SQVTM and CDR2 ANQGSEA. This CDR3 is built from 14 residues. In nucleotides, the CDR3 is TGCAGCGGGGGAGATTATTTGACAGGGGGCGGCTACACCTTC. Amino acids: CSGGDYLTGGGYTF.

This chain uses TRBV6-5 with TRBJ2-7, with 8 bases lining up with TRBD2. Germline V gene data show CDR1 as MNHEY and CDR2 as SVGAGI. J was trimmed by 3 bases and V by 6 bases; bases with no gene match: 4. This CDR3 has 13 amino acids. Here the CDR3 reads CASRPSGSYEQYF. In nucleotides, the CDR3 is TGTGCCAGCAGACCCAGCGGGAGCTACGAGCAGTACTTC.

The chain combines TRBV18 with TRBJ2-5, with D possibly matching TRBD1 (5 bases). V was cut by 3 bases and J by 2 bases, with 13 bases left in between. This CDR3 has 15 residues. Per germline, CDR1 KGHSH and CDR2 LQKENI. CDR3 loop: CASSPVQGRQETQYF. In nucleotides, the CDR3 is TGTGCCAGCTCACCGGTGCAGGGAAGGCAAGAGACCCAGTACTTC.

V and J are TRBV9 and TRBJ2-1, with TRBD2 as a possible D gene (5 bases). The CDR3 length is 12 residues. Trimming stripped 0 bases from V and 10 bases from J, with 8 bases between. Germline lookup yields CDR1 SGDLS and CDR2 YYNGEE. CDR3 DNA: TGTGCCAGCAGCGTAGACTCTAGCGAGCAGTTCTTC. Residues: CASSVDSSEQFF.